The 7 T cell receptor beta chains reported below all come from one sample, sequenced in a study of cytomegalovirus exposure and HLA in healthy donors. Amplification used 60 Vbeta primers and 13 Jbeta primers. Produced via immunoSEQ multiplex PCR; TCRdb's table is partial and in-frame only. Of about 160,000 clones listed, roughly nine tenths are singletons. The sample comprised PBMCs. These receptors all stem from a woman in her 30s in good health and CMV-seronegative.

The rearrangement uses TRBV28 and TRBJ1-2, with TRBD1 matching over 8 bases. Trimming cost V 1 base and J 6 bases; bases outside gene matches: 10. The germline V gene encodes CDR1 MDHEN and CDR2 SYDVKM. This CDR3 region has 16 residues. CDR3 DNA sequence: TGTGCCAGCAGTTTATCCCTCCAGGGGGCACTGGATGGCTACACCTTC. Translated, it gives CASSLSLQGALDGYTF.

V and J are TRBV10-2 and TRBJ2-2; TRBD2 matches at 10 bases. CDR3 length equals 17 residues. V trimming: 0 bases; J trimming: 7 bases; junction bases outside the gene matches: 8. The germline CDR1 and CDR2 sequences are WSHSY and SAAADI. The CDR3 bases are TGCGCCAGCAGTGAGTCGAGGCTAGCGGGAGCCGGCGGGGAGCTGTTTTTT. The encoded protein is CASSESRLAGAGGELFF.

This clone was found once. The chain uses TRBV15 and TRBJ1-4; 9 bases are shared with TRBD1. The CDR3 covers 15 residues. Germline values: CDR1 LNHNV, CDR2 YYDKDF (reference sequence). J was trimmed by 5 bases and V by 1 base; bases with no gene match: 2. CDR3 sequence (DNA): TGTGCCACCAGCAGAGGTACAGGGGGCAATGAAAAACTGTTTTTT. It codes for CATSRGTGGNEKLFF.

Comment on this clone: The sample carries other DNA sequences with the same CDR3. The rearrangement uses TRBV5-1 and TRBJ1-4; D unresolved. Trimming removed 1 base at V and 0 bases at J, with 4 bases between. Per germline, CDR1 SGHRS and CDR2 YFSETQ. This CDR3 is 14 amino acids long. CDR3 DNA sequence: TGCGCCAGCAGCTTGACAGCAACTAATGAAAAACTGTTTTTT. This sequence encodes CASSLTATNEKLFF.

The chain is built from TRBV10-3 and TRBJ2-3; 11 nucleotides match TRBD2. The CDR3 has 14 amino acids. V was clipped by 10 bases and J by 6 bases; unmatched bases: 9. Germline V gives CDR1 ENHRY, CDR2 SYGVKD. The CDR3 protein is CATGGTSGYDTQYF. CDR3 in DNA: TGTGCCACCGGGGGGACTAGCGGATACGATACGCAGTATTTT.

The V and J genes are TRBV14 and TRBJ2-5; TRBD2 is a possible D gene (6 bases). Trimming removed 0 bases from V and 3 bases from J, with 17 bases in between. Per the germline V gene, CDR1 is SGHDN and CDR2 is FVKESK. The CDR3 is 17 amino acids. The CDR3 loop is CASSQELGRGGKETQYF. The CDR3 DNA sequence: TGTGCCAGCAGCCAAGAATTGGGTAGGGGAGGAAAAGAGACCCAGTACTTC. The full variable domain, with the rest looked up from reference TRBV14 and TRBJ2-5, is EAGVTQFPSHSVIEKGQTVTLRCDPISGHDNLYWYRRVMGKEIKFLLHFVKESKQDESGMPNNRFLAERTGGTYSTLKVQPAELEDSGVYFCASSQELGRGGKETQYFGPGTRLLVL.

The V and J genes are TRBV5-1 and TRBJ2-1; weak D call: TRBD2 (5 bases). The CDR3 has 16 amino acids. Trimming left V 4 bases short and J 0 bases short, with 14 bases between. Germline V gives CDR1 SGHRS, CDR2 YFSETQ. CDR3 sequence: CASSRGGTSSYNEQFF. CDR3 DNA sequence: TGCGCCAGCAGCCGTGGAGGCACGAGCTCCTACAATGAGCAGTTCTTC.